This entry lists 6 T cell receptor beta chains sequenced from one sample in a study of T cell responses to AZD1222 COVID-19 vaccine (dated by TCRdb to about 2021). The library was produced with the immunoSEQ multiplex PCR assay. TCRdb retrieved this table from immuneACCESS and kept in-frame rearrangements only. Not all clones are present; in checked studies, unresolved V genes account for under half, and no reason is known for the remainder. The sample records 100,000 to 150,000 clones, about 89% of which are singletons. 5% to 6% of the sample lies in the top ten. The time point label here, explained by the study, means: baseline before first vaccination. Sample: peripheral blood, taken on day 0 of AZD1222 vaccination. Receptors were obtained from an adult in good health.

This chain links TRBV19 with TRBJ1-5; no firm D call. Germline CDR1 reads LNHDA; CDR2 reads SQIVND (reference sequence). The V and J ends lost 4 bases and 7 bases respectively, with 14 bases between them. The CDR3 has 14 amino acids. The CDR3 is CASSTGRGGQPQHF. CDR3 bases: TGTGCCAGTAGTACAGGCCGGGGAGGCCAGCCCCAGCATTTT.

This clone was seen once. For the CDR3, the DNA is TGTGCCAGCAGTTTATCGGCCGGCAGGCGGGAGCAGTACTTC. Translated, it gives CASSLSAGRREQYF. The J gene is TRBJ2-7, the V gene TRBV28; no definite D call. This CDR3 is 14 amino acids long. The V and J ends lost 1 base and 7 bases respectively, with 14 bases between them. The V gene's germline CDR1 is MDHEN and CDR2 SYDVKM.

This sequence joins TRBV13 and TRBJ1-5; D is ambiguous. Germline assignment: CDR1 PRHDT and CDR2 FYEKMQ (reference sequence). V was cut by 0 bases and J by 2 bases, with 5 bases left in between. The CDR3 extends over 14 amino acids. The CDR3 is CASSLGPGNQPQHF. The CDR3 nucleotides are TGTGCCAGCAGCTTAGGTCCTGGCAATCAGCCCCAGCATTTT.

The rearrangement joins TRBV15 to TRBJ1-1; D remains unclear. Looked up from germline, CDR1 is LNHNV and CDR2 is YYDKDF (reference sequence). Trimming cost V 0 bases and J 6 bases, with 14 bases left between them. This CDR3 contains 15 residues. The chain's CDR3 is CATSRDFRMGAEAFF. The DNA of the CDR3 is TGTGCCACCAGCAGAGATTTCCGCATGGGCGCTGAAGCTTTCTTT. Looking up the rest from reference TRBV15 and TRBJ1-1 gives the full variable domain: DAMVIQNPRYQVTQFGKPVTLSCSQTLNHNVMYWYQQKSSQAPKLLFHYYDKDFNNEADTPDNFQSRRPNTSFCFLDIRSPGLGDTAMYLCATSRDFRMGAEAFFGQGTRLTVV.

The chain uses TRBV9 and TRBJ1-1, with unresolved D. Trimming shortened V by 2 bases and J by 5 bases, and 13 bases separated the two germline ends. The CDR3 is made up of 14 amino acids. Germline V gives CDR1 SGDLS, CDR2 YYNGEE. The CDR3 region has the DNA TGTGCCAGCAGCGTTGGTGGCGGTGAGACTGAAGCTTTCTTT. Protein: CASSVGGGETEAFF.

This sequence joins TRBV5-8 and TRBJ2-7, with D perhaps TRBD1 (5 bases). The V end was cut by 4 bases, the J end by 4 bases, with 12 bases between. This CDR3 comprises 13 residues. The germline V gene encodes CDR1 SGHTS and CDR2 YDEGEE. The CDR3 region has the DNA TGTGCCAGCAGCACACGGACATTTTACGAGCAGTACTTC. Protein product: CASSTRTFYEQYF.